A selection of T cell receptor beta chains follows, all from one sample in a study of blood T cell repertoires in COVID-19. Using immunoSEQ multiplex PCR, the repertoire was profiled, and TCRdb retains in-frame clones only, with some absent. The table lists approximately 100,000 clones, more than 60% of them singletons. Input material: peripheral blood. These receptors originate from a man in his 70s with acute or convalescent COVID-19. The CDR3 runs from the conserved cysteine through the conserved F or W. The order of the fields is clone size, D gene, V gene, J gene, CDR3 protein, CDR3 DNA. D genes are given only for firm matches. Rows may omit the clone size; those that give it use once, few, many or a size class.

clone size: .
D gene: .
V gene: TRBV3-1/TRBV3-2
J gene: TRBJ2-7
CDR3 protein: CASRGRYEQYF
CDR3 DNA: TGTGCCAGCAGGGGGCGGTACGAGCAGTACTTC

clone size: many
D gene: TRBD1
V gene: TRBV5-1
J gene: TRBJ1-1
CDR3 protein: CASSVDRGGTEAFF
CDR3 DNA: TGCGCCAGCAGCGTGGACAGGGGAGGAACTGAAGCTTTCTTT

clone size: .
D gene: .
V gene: TRBV21-1
J gene: TRBJ1-1
CDR3 protein: CAGQGAGTEAFF
CDR3 DNA: TGTGCCGGACAGGGGGCGGGCACTGAAGCTTTCTTT

clone size: .
D gene: .
V gene: TRBV5-1
J gene: TRBJ1-1
CDR3 protein: CASSLAIGGGGTNTEAFF
CDR3 DNA: TGCGCCAGCAGCTTGGCCATTGGTGGTGGAGGGACGAACACTGAAGCTTTCTTT

clone size: .
D gene: .
V gene: TRBV5-4
J gene: TRBJ1-4
CDR3 protein: CASSLAQGLTNEKLFF
CDR3 DNA: TGTGCCAGCAGCCTTGCGCAGGGCTTAACTAATGAAAAACTGTTTTTT

clone size: .
D gene: .
V gene: TRBV5-4
J gene: TRBJ1-2
CDR3 protein: CASSLKGDYGYTF
CDR3 DNA: TGTGCCAGCAGCTTAAAAGGGGACTATGGCTACACCTTC

clone size: once
D gene: TRBD1
V gene: TRBV15
J gene: TRBJ2-7
CDR3 protein: CATSPGDRPYEQYF
CDR3 DNA: TGTGCCACCAGCCCTGGGGACAGACCCTACGAGCAGTACTTC

clone size: .
D gene: TRBD2
V gene: TRBV18
J gene: TRBJ2-2
CDR3 protein: CASSPRVAGNTGELFF
CDR3 DNA: TGTGCCAGCTCACCCCGGGTAGCGGGTAACACCGGGGAGCTGTTTTTT

clone size: .
D gene: .
V gene: TRBV3-1/TRBV3-2
J gene: TRBJ2-7
CDR3 protein: CASSPGTFSYEQYF
CDR3 DNA: TGTGCCAGCAGCCCTGGGACTTTTTCCTACGAGCAGTACTTC

clone size: .
D gene: TRBD1
V gene: TRBV27
J gene: TRBJ2-7
CDR3 protein: CASSLLAGHGQGSEQYF
CDR3 DNA: TGTGCCAGCAGTTTGTTAGCCGGCCATGGACAGGGATCGGAGCAGTACTTC

clone size: .
D gene: .
V gene: TRBV2
J gene: TRBJ1-1
CDR3 protein: CASNLRGTEAFF
CDR3 DNA: TGTGCCAGCAATCTGAGGGGGACAGAAGCTTTCTTT

clone size: .
D gene: TRBD1
V gene: TRBV7-9
J gene: TRBJ1-4
CDR3 protein: CASSEYRGHNEKLFF
CDR3 DNA: TGTGCCAGCAGCGAGTACAGGGGGCACAATGAAAAACTGTTTTTT

clone size: .
D gene: .
V gene: TRBV7-2
J gene: TRBJ1-2
CDR3 protein: CASRRDYGYTF
CDR3 DNA: TGTGCCAGCCGGAGGGACTATGGCTACACCTTC

clone size: .
D gene: TRBD1
V gene: TRBV28
J gene: TRBJ2-7
CDR3 protein: CASSLSGQGNHEQYF
CDR3 DNA: TGTGCCAGCAGTTTATCGGGACAGGGTAACCACGAGCAGTACTTC

clone size: .
D gene: .
V gene: TRBV19
J gene: TRBJ2-4
CDR3 protein: CASSKRRNIQYF
CDR3 DNA: TGTGCCAGTAGTAAGCGGAGAAACATTCAGTACTTC

clone size: .
D gene: TRBD1
V gene: TRBV6-2/TRBV6-3
J gene: TRBJ1-1
CDR3 protein: CASSPGQGNMNTEAFF
CDR3 DNA: TGTGCCAGCAGCCCCGGACAGGGGAATATGAACACTGAAGCTTTCTTT

clone size: .
D gene: .
V gene: TRBV5-3
J gene: TRBJ2-7
CDR3 protein: CARSLICFCEQYF
CDR3 DNA: TGTGCCAGAAGCTTGATCTGTTTTTGCGAGCAGTACTTC

clone size: .
D gene: .
V gene: TRBV24-1
J gene: TRBJ2-1
CDR3 protein: CATSAYDQGNHEQFF
CDR3 DNA: TGTGCCACCAGTGCCTATGACCAGGGGAACCATGAGCAGTTCTTC

clone size: .
D gene: .
V gene: TRBV3-1/TRBV3-2
J gene: TRBJ1-1
CDR3 protein: CASSQDPLGGLNTEAFF
CDR3 DNA: TGTGCCAGCAGCCAAGATCCCCTAGGCGGATTGAACACTGAAGCTTTCTTT

clone size: .
D gene: .
V gene: TRBV10-3
J gene: TRBJ1-1
CDR3 protein: CAISESPGEAFF
CDR3 DNA: TGTGCCATCAGTGAGTCTCCGGGAGAAGCTTTCTTT

clone size: .
D gene: TRBD2
V gene: TRBV5-1
J gene: TRBJ2-5
CDR3 protein: CASSSGGTLGTQYF
CDR3 DNA: TGCGCCAGCAGTAGCGGGGGAACCCTCGGGACCCAGTACTTC

clone size: .
D gene: TRBD2
V gene: TRBV27
J gene: TRBJ2-1
CDR3 protein: CASRGNQGLTSGNEQFF
CDR3 DNA: TGTGCCAGCAGGGGAAACCAGGGACTGACTAGCGGCAATGAGCAGTTCTTC

clone size: .
D gene: .
V gene: TRBV25-1
J gene: TRBJ2-3
CDR3 protein: CASSEGSGTSTDTQYF
CDR3 DNA: TGTGCCAGCAGTGAAGGGTCAGGAACTAGCACAGATACGCAGTATTTT

clone size: once
D gene: .
V gene: TRBV7-2
J gene: TRBJ1-1
CDR3 protein: CASSIRPQGVNTEAFF
CDR3 DNA: TGTGCCAGCAGCATAAGACCACAGGGCGTGAACACTGAAGCTTTCTTT

clone size: .
D gene: .
V gene: TRBV9
J gene: TRBJ1-1
CDR3 protein: CASSVRTGPYTEAFF
CDR3 DNA: TGTGCCAGCAGCGTACGAACGGGTCCTTACACTGAAGCTTTCTTT

clone size: .
D gene: .
V gene: TRBV19
J gene: TRBJ2-3
CDR3 protein: CASSMARSTDTQYF
CDR3 DNA: TGTGCCAGTAGTATGGCCAGGAGCACAGATACGCAGTATTTT

clone size: once
D gene: TRBD2
V gene: TRBV24-1
J gene: TRBJ2-5
CDR3 protein: CATSAPSGRQETQYF
CDR3 DNA: TGTGCCACCAGTGCCCCTAGCGGGCGCCAAGAGACCCAGTACTTC

clone size: once
D gene: .
V gene: TRBV7-2
J gene: TRBJ2-3
CDR3 protein: CASSWDYTQYF
CDR3 DNA: TGTGCCAGCAGCTGGGACTATACGCAGTATTTT

clone size: .
D gene: .
V gene: TRBV12-2
J gene: TRBJ2-1
CDR3 protein: CASRLARQGARNEQFF
CDR3 DNA: TGTGCAAGTCGCTTAGCGAGGCAGGGGGCGAGAAATGAGCAGTTCTTC

clone size: .
D gene: .
V gene: TRBV6-5
J gene: TRBJ1-3
CDR3 protein: CASSYGGVAGNTIYF
CDR3 DNA: TGTGCCAGCAGTTACGGGGGGGTGGCTGGAAACACCATATATTTT

clone size: .
D gene: .
V gene: TRBV4-2
J gene: TRBJ1-1
CDR3 protein: CASSQDSYENTEAFF
CDR3 DNA: TGTGCCAGCAGCCAAGATAGCTACGAAAACACTGAAGCTTTCTTT

clone size: .
D gene: TRBD2
V gene: TRBV6-2/TRBV6-3
J gene: TRBJ2-1
CDR3 protein: CASSRNPGTSGRNEQFF
CDR3 DNA: TGTGCCAGCAGCCGAAATCCCGGGACTAGCGGGAGGAATGAGCAGTTCTTC

clone size: .
D gene: .
V gene: TRBV9
J gene: TRBJ2-7
CDR3 protein: CASSVADKPYEQYF
CDR3 DNA: TGTGCCAGCAGCGTAGCTGACAAACCCTACGAGCAGTACTTC

clone size: .
D gene: .
V gene: TRBV5-1
J gene: TRBJ2-1
CDR3 protein: CASSPDLAVTVYNEQFF
CDR3 DNA: TGCGCCAGCAGCCCGGATTTAGCGGTAACCGTCTACAATGAGCAGTTCTTC

clone size: .
D gene: .
V gene: TRBV7-2
J gene: TRBJ2-1
CDR3 protein: CASRIGGNNEQFF
CDR3 DNA: TGTGCCAGCAGGATTGGGGGGAACAATGAGCAGTTCTTC